This T cell receptor beta chain was recovered during a study of spatial heterogeneity in lung cancer. Time point noted: sample taken at primary tumor resection. Whole RNA obtained from tumor, nontumor lung or frozen PBMC underwent sequencing without sorting. Trimming removed 5 bases from V and 2 bases from J, with 6 bases in between. The CDR3 extends over 12 amino acids. CDR1 and CDR2 from the germline V gene are MNHEY and SVGAGI. This clonotype occurred many times. MiXCR was run by TCRdb on the 5' RACE reads, yielding one entry per CDR3 protein. The repertoire consists of approximately 9,300 distinct CDR3 sequences, with 5.5% to 6.5% occurring once and the leading ten covering over 25%.

The receptor was derived from a male donor with early-stage non-small cell lung cancer. The genes are TRBV6-5 and TRBJ1-2; perhaps TRBD1 as D (5 bases). The source material was normal lung tissue next to the tumor, sampled at surgery. CDR3 in amino acids: CASSKGNYGYTF. The CDR3 DNA reads TGTGCCAGCAGTAAGGGGAACTATGGCTACACCTTC.